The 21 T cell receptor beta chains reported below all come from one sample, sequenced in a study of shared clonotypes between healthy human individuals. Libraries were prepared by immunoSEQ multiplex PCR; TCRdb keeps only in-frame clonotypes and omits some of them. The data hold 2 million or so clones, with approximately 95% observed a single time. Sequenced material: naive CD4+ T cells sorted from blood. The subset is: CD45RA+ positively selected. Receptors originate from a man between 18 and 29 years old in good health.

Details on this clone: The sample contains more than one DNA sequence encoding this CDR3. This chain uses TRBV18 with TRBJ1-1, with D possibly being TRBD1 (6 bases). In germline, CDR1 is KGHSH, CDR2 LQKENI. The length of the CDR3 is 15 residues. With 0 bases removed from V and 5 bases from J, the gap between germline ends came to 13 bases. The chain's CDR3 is CASSPPGRGGTEAFF. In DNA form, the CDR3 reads TGTGCCAGCTCACCACCCGGCAGGGGAGGGACTGAAGCTTTCTTT.

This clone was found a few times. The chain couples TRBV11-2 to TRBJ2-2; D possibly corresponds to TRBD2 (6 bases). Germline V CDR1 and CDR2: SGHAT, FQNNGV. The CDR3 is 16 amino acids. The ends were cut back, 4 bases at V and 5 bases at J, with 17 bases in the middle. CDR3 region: CASSSIRSRGTGELFF. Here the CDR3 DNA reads TGTGCCAGCAGCTCCATTCGGAGTCGGGGGACCGGGGAGCTGTTTTTT.

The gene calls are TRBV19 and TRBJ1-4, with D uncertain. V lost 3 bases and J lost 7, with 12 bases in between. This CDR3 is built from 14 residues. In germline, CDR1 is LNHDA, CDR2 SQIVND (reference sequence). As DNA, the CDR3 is TGTGCCAGTAGTATCGGGTCAGCGGGTGAAAAACTGTTTTTT. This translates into CASSIGSAGEKLFF.

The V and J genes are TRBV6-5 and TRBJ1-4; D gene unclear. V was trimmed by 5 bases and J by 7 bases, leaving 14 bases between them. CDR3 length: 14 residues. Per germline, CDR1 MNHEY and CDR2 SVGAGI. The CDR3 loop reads CASSPGSRGEKLFF. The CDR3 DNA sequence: TGTGCCAGCAGTCCGGGATCTCGGGGTGAAAAACTGTTTTTT.

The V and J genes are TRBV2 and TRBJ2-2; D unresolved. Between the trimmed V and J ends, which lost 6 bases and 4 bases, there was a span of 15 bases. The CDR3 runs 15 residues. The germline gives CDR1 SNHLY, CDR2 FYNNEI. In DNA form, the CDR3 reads TGTGCCAGCAGAGAGACGGTGCGAGGCACCGGGGAGCTGTTTTTT. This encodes CASRETVRGTGELFF.

CDR3 in DNA: TGTGCCAGCAGCCTCGGACAGGGTGAACGTGGCTACACCTTC. Its translation is CASSLGQGERGYTF. This chain connects TRBV7-9 to TRBJ1-2, with 8 nucleotides matching TRBD1. CDR1 is SEHNR and CDR2 is FQNEAQ in the germline V gene (reference sequence). With V trimmed by 5 bases and J by 7 bases, 9 bases remained unmatched. The CDR3 is 14 residues long.

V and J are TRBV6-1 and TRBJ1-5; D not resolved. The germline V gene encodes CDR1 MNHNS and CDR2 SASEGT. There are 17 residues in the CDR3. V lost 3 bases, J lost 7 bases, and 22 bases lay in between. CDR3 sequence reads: CASSDLSMGSKVQPQHF. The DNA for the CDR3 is TGTGCCAGCAGTGACCTTTCCATGGGTAGTAAAGTACAGCCCCAGCATTTT.

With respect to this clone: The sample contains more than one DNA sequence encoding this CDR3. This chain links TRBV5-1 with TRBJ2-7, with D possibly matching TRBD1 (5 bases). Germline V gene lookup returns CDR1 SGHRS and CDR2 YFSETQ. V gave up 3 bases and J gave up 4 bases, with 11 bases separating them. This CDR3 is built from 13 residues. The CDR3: CASSSGPPYEQYF. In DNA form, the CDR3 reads TGCGCCAGCAGCTCAGGGCCCCCTTACGAGCAGTACTTC. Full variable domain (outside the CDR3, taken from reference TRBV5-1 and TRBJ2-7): KAGVTQTPRYLIKTRGQQVTLSCSPISGHRSVSWYQQTPGQGLQFLFEYFSETQRNKGNFPGRFSGRQFSNSRSEMNVSTLELGDSALYLCASSSGPPYEQYFGPGTRLTVT.

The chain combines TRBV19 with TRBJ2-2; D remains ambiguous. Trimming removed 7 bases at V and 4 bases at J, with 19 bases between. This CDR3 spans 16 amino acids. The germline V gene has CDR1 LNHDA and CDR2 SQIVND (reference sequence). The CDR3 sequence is CASTDGQSIVTGELFF. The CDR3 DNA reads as TGTGCCAGTACCGATGGGCAATCAATCGTCACCGGGGAGCTGTTTTTT.

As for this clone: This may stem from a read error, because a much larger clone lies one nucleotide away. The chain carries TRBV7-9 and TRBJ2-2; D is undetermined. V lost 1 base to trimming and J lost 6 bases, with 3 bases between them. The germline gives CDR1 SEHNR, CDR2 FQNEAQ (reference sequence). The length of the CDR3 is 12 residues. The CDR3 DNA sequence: TGTGCCAGCAGCTTAGAGGCCGGGGAGCTGTTTTTT. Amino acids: CASSLEAGELFF.

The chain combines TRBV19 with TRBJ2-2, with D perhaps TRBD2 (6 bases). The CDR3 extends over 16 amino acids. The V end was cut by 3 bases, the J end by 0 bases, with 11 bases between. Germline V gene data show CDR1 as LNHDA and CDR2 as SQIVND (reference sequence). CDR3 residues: CASSIGGITNTGELFF. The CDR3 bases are TGTGCCAGTAGTATCGGAGGGATTACGAACACCGGGGAGCTGTTTTTT.

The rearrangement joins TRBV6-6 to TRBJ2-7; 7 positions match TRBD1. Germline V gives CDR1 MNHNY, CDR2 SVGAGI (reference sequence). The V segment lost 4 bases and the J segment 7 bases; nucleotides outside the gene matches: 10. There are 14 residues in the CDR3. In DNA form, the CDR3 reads TGTGCCAGCAGTTCTCGACAGGGAGTCGGGGAGCAGTACTTC. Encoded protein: CASSSRQGVGEQYF.

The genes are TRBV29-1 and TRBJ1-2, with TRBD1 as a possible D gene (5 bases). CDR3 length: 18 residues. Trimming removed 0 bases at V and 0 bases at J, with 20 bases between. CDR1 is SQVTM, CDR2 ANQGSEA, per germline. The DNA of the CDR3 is TGCAGCGTTGAAGATCTTTCCGGGGCGAGGTTTACTAACTATGGCTACACCTTC. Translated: CSVEDLSGARFTNYGYTF.

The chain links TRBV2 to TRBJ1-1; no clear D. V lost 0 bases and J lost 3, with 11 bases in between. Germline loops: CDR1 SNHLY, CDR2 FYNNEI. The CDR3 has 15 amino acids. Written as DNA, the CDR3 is TGTGCCAGCAGTGAAGCGGGTAGATTCCACACTGAAGCTTTCTTT. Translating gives CASSEAGRFHTEAFF.

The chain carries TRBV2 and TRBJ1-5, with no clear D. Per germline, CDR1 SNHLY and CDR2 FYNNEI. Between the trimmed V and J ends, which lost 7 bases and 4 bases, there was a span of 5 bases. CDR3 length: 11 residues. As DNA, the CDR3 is TGTGCCAGCAAGGAGAATCAGCCCCAGCATTTT. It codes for CASKENQPQHF.

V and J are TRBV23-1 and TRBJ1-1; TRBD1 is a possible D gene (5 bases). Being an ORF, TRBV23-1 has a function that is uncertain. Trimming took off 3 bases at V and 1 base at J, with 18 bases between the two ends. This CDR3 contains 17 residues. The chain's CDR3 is CASSHLRGLRGNTEAFF. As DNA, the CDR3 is TGCGCCAGCAGTCACCTAAGGGGTCTTCGGGGGAACACTGAAGCTTTCTTT.

This chain's CDR3 is CASQNGDGVYEQYF. CDR3 DNA: TGTGCGAGCCAAAACGGGGATGGCGTCTACGAGCAGTACTTC. This chain joins TRBV2 and TRBJ2-7; D might be TRBD2 (5 bases). CDR1 and CDR2 from the germline V gene are SNHLY and FYNNEI. CDR3 length equals 14 residues.

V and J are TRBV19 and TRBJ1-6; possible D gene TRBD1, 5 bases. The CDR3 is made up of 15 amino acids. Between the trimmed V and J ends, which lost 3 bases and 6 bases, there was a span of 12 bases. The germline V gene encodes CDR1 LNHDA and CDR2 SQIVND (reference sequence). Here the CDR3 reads CASSMGGAGNSPLHF. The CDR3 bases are TGTGCCAGTAGTATGGGTGGGGCTGGTAATTCACCCCTCCACTTT.

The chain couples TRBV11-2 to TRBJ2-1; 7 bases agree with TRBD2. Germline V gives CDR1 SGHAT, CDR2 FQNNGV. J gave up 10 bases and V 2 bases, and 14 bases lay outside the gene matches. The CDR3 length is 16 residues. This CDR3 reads CASSLITPRRGMEQFF. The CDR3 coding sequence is TGTGCCAGCAGCTTAATAACGCCGCGGCGGGGGATGGAGCAGTTCTTC.

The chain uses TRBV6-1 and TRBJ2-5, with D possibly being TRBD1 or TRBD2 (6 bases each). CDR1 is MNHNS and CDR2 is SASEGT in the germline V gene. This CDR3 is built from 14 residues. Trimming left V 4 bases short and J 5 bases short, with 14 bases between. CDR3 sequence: CASSGTTGRETQYF. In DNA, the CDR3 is TGTGCCAGCAGTGGGACTACAGGGAGGGAGACCCAGTACTTC.

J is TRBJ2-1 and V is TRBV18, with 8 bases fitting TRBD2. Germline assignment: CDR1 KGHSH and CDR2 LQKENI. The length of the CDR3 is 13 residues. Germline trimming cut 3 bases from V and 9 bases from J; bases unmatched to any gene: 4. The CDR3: CASSPGLDGEQFF. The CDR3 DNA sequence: TGTGCCAGCTCACCGGGACTAGACGGTGAGCAGTTCTTC. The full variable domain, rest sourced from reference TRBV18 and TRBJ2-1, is NAGVMQNPRHLVRRRGQEARLRCSPMKGHSHVYWYRQLPEEGLKFMVYLQKENIIDESGMPKERFSAEFPKEGPSILRIQQVVRGDSAAYFCASSPGLDGEQFFGPGTRLTVL.